A selection of T cell receptor beta chains follows, all from one sample in a study of shared clonotypes between healthy human individuals. Profiling relied on immunoSEQ multiplex PCR, and the TCRdb table lists in-frame clones only, not all of them. The data contain 2 million or so clones, about 95% of them singletons. Sequencing used naive CD4+ T cells sorted from blood. Receptor source: a young man in good health. CDR3s include the opening cysteine and the closing phenylalanine or tryptophan. The D gene is left open where the match is weak.

j_call,v_call,d_call,cdr3_aa
TRBJ2-2,TRBV6-5,-,CASRPEGNTGELFF
TRBJ1-4,TRBV4-1,-,CASSQEEKLFF
TRBJ1-5,TRBV27,-,CASSLGYQPQHF
TRBJ2-7,TRBV6-1,TRBD1,CASSLEGQVVYEQYF
TRBJ2-6,TRBV18,-,CASSQQGSGANVLTF
TRBJ1-5,TRBV18,-,CASSPGAGGNQPQHF
TRBJ2-7,TRBV6-5,TRBD2,CASSPGLAAFQQYF
TRBJ2-3,TRBV7-9,-,CASSTDDRLTQYF
TRBJ1-1,TRBV11-2,-,CASSKEENTEAFF
TRBJ1-4,TRBV15,-,CATSRDRTGPEKLFF
TRBJ2-1,TRBV5-1,-,CASSFQSTLGLHEQFF
TRBJ2-1,TRBV5-4,-,CASSSPGRGSYNEQFF
TRBJ2-7,TRBV21-1,-,CASSKEARGIRYEQYF
TRBJ2-6,TRBV10-3,-,CAISETGGLGANVLTF
TRBJ2-2,TRBV11-3,-,CASSLDTGELFF
TRBJ1-6,TRBV11-2,TRBD1,CASRIGDRANSPLHF
TRBJ2-7,TRBV30,-,CAWSASGGPLSGEQYF
TRBJ2-3,TRBV9,TRBD2,CASSGSGRAGEDTQYF
TRBJ1-5,TRBV18,TRBD1,CASSPTGGNQPQHF
TRBJ2-1,TRBV14,TRBD2,CASSRRASGSPFNEQFF
TRBJ1-5,TRBV6-6,TRBD1,CASSKSQGAGQPQHF
TRBJ2-1,TRBV7-9,TRBD2,CATVEGLAGSYNEQFF
TRBJ2-1,TRBV5-1,TRBD2,CASSLTSSNPGEQFF
TRBJ2-1,TRBV14,-,CASSQDRNYNEQFF
TRBJ2-5,TRBV6-1,-,CASRPGGVQETQYF
TRBJ1-1,TRBV7-8,-,CASRVDRNTEAFF
TRBJ2-7,TRBV2,TRBD2,CASTPGTSGVEQYF
TRBJ2-7,TRBV4-3,-,CASSHSGEGSYEQYF
TRBJ1-2,TRBV5-1,-,CASSLRDGLDYGYTF
TRBJ2-7,TRBV4-3,-,CASSQERGYEQYF
TRBJ2-1,TRBV20-1,-,CSAREGEQFF
TRBJ2-7,TRBV4-3,-,CASSQDPNVLEQYF
TRBJ1-4,TRBV11-2,-,CASSSSGRTNEKLFF
TRBJ1-1,TRBV28,-,CASSSRGAEAFF
TRBJ2-1,TRBV11-2,-,CASSLDRGQISSYNEQFF
TRBJ2-1,TRBV9,-,CASSVATRGHNEQFF
TRBJ2-4,TRBV27,-,CASSPVSGLAKNIQYF
TRBJ1-5,TRBV6-1,-,CASSEDWGKINQPQHF
TRBJ2-3,TRBV11-2,TRBD1,CASSLQGVVTDTQYF
TRBJ2-7,TRBV20-1,-,CSARTGVEQYF
TRBJ1-2,TRBV2,-,CASSEPGRDANYGYTF
TRBJ1-6,TRBV15,-,CATSRGPYGYNSPLHF
TRBJ2-6,TRBV30,TRBD1,CAWSVRGLGANVLTF
TRBJ2-3,TRBV4-3,TRBD2,CASSQGDGRGTDTQYF
TRBJ2-5,TRBV7-9,-,CASSLDGARDSPETQYF
TRBJ1-4,TRBV30,TRBD1,CARRQGNEKLFF
TRBJ2-7,TRBV5-4,-,CASSRVTPGYEQYF
TRBJ2-7,TRBV28,-,CASTAGYYEQYF
TRBJ1-5,TRBV7-9,-,CASSLQSGPINQPQHF
TRBJ1-2,TRBV10-3,TRBD1,CAISEPRGQGSGGYTF
TRBJ2-3,TRBV7-9,-,CASNQGLDTQYF
TRBJ2-1,TRBV5-1,TRBD2,CASSLSGTSGSDEQFF
TRBJ1-1,TRBV7-8,-,CASSLHGATEAFF
TRBJ2-3,TRBV7-9,TRBD2,CASSPSGLTDTQYF
TRBJ2-1,TRBV12-5,-,CASGLGGINEQFF
TRBJ2-1,TRBV10-3,TRBD2,CATRTSGLNEQFF
TRBJ2-5,TRBV10-3,-,CAIHSGLLETQYF
TRBJ2-7,TRBV6-5,-,CASSPGSYEQYF